The clone carrying this TCR beta chain turned up a few times. Its target is unknown. This may stem from a read error, because a much larger clone lies one nucleotide away. The source of the sample is a study of post-analysis software for immune sequencing data. Across the whole study: Included courses were relapsing-remitting and secondary progressive multiple sclerosis; progressive-relapsing multiple sclerosis was also included.

Study-wide findings and caveats: Compared against controls, patients with multiple sclerosis displayed significantly lower normalized Chao1 diversity. When patients were compared with controls, a handful of TRBV segments were more frequent, TRBV5-6, TRBV5-1 and TRBV20-1 among them.

V was shortened by 1 base and J by 0 bases, with 10 bases between the two germline ends. This CDR3 contains 15 residues. Germline V lookup: CDR1 SGHAT, CDR2 FQDESV (reference sequence). Unique-molecular-identifier-tagged TCR beta cDNA libraries were used. MiXCR, applied by TCRdb to the PCR reads, yields one record per CDR3 protein. The data contain hundreds of thousands of distinct CDR3 sequences, approximately 60% of them seen just once; the ten biggest clones take up roughly 12%. The chain joins TRBV11-1 to TRBJ2-7; perhaps TRBD2 as D (5 bases). This receptor was obtained from a girl aged 2-10 years with multiple sclerosis. Material for sequencing was blood. CDR3 region: CASSLGLGSSYEQYF. The CDR3 DNA reads TGTGCCAGCAGCTTAGGACTGGGGAGCTCCTACGAGCAGTACTTC. The complete variable domain, with remaining parts taken from reference TRBV11-1 and TRBJ2-7, reads EAEVAQSPRYKITEKSQAVAFWCDPISGHATLYWYRQILGQGPELLVQFQDESVVDDSQLPKDRFSAERLKGVDSTLKIQPAELGDSAMYLCASSLGLGSSYEQYFGPGTRLTVT.